These 25 T cell receptor beta chains share one sample of origin, sequenced in a study of early T cells in non-severe SARS-CoV-2 infection. TCRdb redid the calling of the 5' RACE reads with MiXCR, one entry per CDR3 protein. The sample includes 57,000 or so distinct CDR3 sequences, more than 10% of them seen just once. Sequencing was performed on whole blood, taken at baseline. The source of these receptors is an adult who was a healthcare worker with PCR-confirmed SARS-CoV-2 infection or an uninfected control (not recorded which). The donor label of this sample is uncertain.

Many counts were recorded for this clonotype. The V gene is TRBV7-2, the J gene TRBJ2-3; 7 nucleotides match TRBD2. Germline V gene sequence: CDR1 SGHTA, CDR2 FQGNSA. This CDR3 has 15 amino acids. J gave up 1 base and V 3 bases, and 4 bases lay outside the gene matches. The CDR3 here is CASSFSGSGTDTQYF. DNA of the CDR3: TGTGCCAGCAGCTTTAGCGGGTCCGGCACAGATACGCAGTATTTT.

A few counts support this clonotype. This chain uses TRBV7-3 with TRBJ2-1; the D gene is possibly TRBD1 (6 bases). V was cut by 0 bases and J by 4 bases, with 10 bases left in between. This CDR3 is built from 15 residues. CDR1 is SGHTA, CDR2 FQGTGA, per germline. The CDR3 DNA sequence: TGTGCCAGCAGCTTAACAAAGGACAGTTACAATGAGCAGTTCTTC. It codes for CASSLTKDSYNEQFF.

This clonotype was picked up a small number of times. This sequence joins TRBV6-5 and TRBJ1-2; 7 bases are a match to TRBD1. V lost 6 bases to trimming and J lost 4 bases; unmatched junction nucleotides: 5. The V gene's germline CDR1 is MNHEY and CDR2 SVGAGI. The CDR3 has 13 amino acids. CDR3 in amino acids: CASSPTGAYGYTF. CDR3 sequence (DNA): TGTGCCAGCAGCCCCACAGGGGCCTATGGCTACACCTTC.

This clonotype turned up a few times. The rearrangement joins TRBV29-1 to TRBJ2-2; D uncertain. Trimming stripped 0 bases from V and 3 bases from J, with 8 bases between. This CDR3 has 14 amino acids. CDR1 and CDR2 from the germline V gene are SQVTM and ANQGSEA. CDR3 residues: CSVEDLRHTGELFF. DNA of the CDR3: TGCAGCGTTGAAGACTTGCGGCACACCGGGGAGCTGTTTTTT.

This clonotype appeared a few times. The chain is built from TRBV7-8 and TRBJ1-2; TRBD1 agrees at 7 bases. V lost 5 bases and J lost 5; bases outside the gene matches: 17. Per the germline V gene, CDR1 is SGHVS and CDR2 is FQNEAQ. CDR3 length: 17 residues. CDR3 sequence reads: CASSPRTGIRNFYGYTF. Here the CDR3 DNA reads TGTGCCAGCAGCCCCCGGACAGGAATTAGGAATTTTTATGGCTACACCTTC.

On this clonotype itself: This may be a read error: a much more frequent sequence differs by one nucleotide. The final CDR3 position lacks the conserved phenylalanine or tryptophan, pointing to a likely read error. This chain uses TRBV5-4 with TRBJ1-2; 7 nucleotides align to TRBD1. J was trimmed by 8 bases and V by 4 bases; bases with no gene match: 5. Germline V gene lookup returns CDR1 SGHNT and CDR2 YYREEE (reference sequence). The CDR3 sequence is 12 residues long. Here the CDR3 DNA reads TGTGCCAGCAGCCCTGACAGGGCGGGCTACACCCTC. Its protein is CASSPDRAGYTL.

Many counts were recorded for this clonotype. The chain carries TRBV2 and TRBJ1-4; 9 bases match TRBD1. The CDR3 sequence is 15 residues long. Germline loops: CDR1 SNHLY, CDR2 FYNNEI. V lost 4 bases and J lost 0; bases outside the gene matches: 0. CDR3 amino acids: CASSGQGATNEKLFF. Written as DNA, the CDR3 is TGTGCCAGCAGTGGACAGGGGGCAACTAATGAAAAACTGTTTTTT. Using reference TRBV2 and TRBJ1-4 for the parts outside the CDR3, the full variable domain is EPEVTQTPSHQVTQMGQEVILRCVPISNHLYFYWYRQILGQKVEFLVSFYNNEISEKSEIFDDQFSVERPDGSNFTLKIRSTKLEDSAMYFCASSGQGATNEKLFFGSGTQLSVL.

As regards this clonotype: A read error may be the cause here, since a much bigger clone is one base away. This CDR3 is missing its conserved last phenylalanine or tryptophan, likely due to a read error. The chain employs TRBV27 and TRBJ1-1, with D unresolved. CDR3 length: 14 residues. The ends were cut back, 8 bases at V and 5 bases at J, with 18 bases in the middle. Germline CDR1 reads MNHEY; CDR2 reads SMNVEV (reference sequence). The chain's CDR3 is CASAVGDARTEAFL. In DNA form, the CDR3 reads TGTGCCAGCGCAGTCGGGGATGCGAGGACTGAAGCTTTCTTA.

The chain has TRBV28 and TRBJ2-3, with D perhaps matching TRBD1 (6 bases). This CDR3 has 13 amino acids. The germline V and J ends were trimmed by 7 bases and 14 bases, with 22 bases remaining between them. The germline CDR1 and CDR2 sequences are MDHEN and SYDVKM. This CDR3 reads CASTTQPQGFWYF. DNA of the CDR3: TGTGCCAGCACCACCCAGCCCCAGGGGTTCTGGTATTTT.

The chain combines TRBV2 with TRBJ2-3; D call uncertain. The CDR3 consists of 16 residues. Germline-derived CDR1 and CDR2 are SNHLY and FYNNEI. Deletions cut 3 bases from V and 0 bases from J, with 13 bases between. The CDR3 DNA reads TGTGCCAGCAGTGACGCTCAGCCTCCTAGCACAGATACGCAGTATTTT. It translates to CASSDAQPPSTDTQYF.

This clonotype was picked up a small number of times. This CDR3 reads CASSRRQVNTEAFF. CDR3 DNA sequence: TGTGCCAGCAGCAGACGACAGGTGAACACTGAAGCTTTCTTT. The chain uses TRBV9 and TRBJ1-1, with D possibly being TRBD1 (6 bases). Germline CDR1 reads SGDLS; CDR2 reads YYNGEE. Trimming left V 4 bases short and J 0 bases short, with 10 bases between. The CDR3 loop spans 14 amino acids. The full variable domain, its missing parts supplied by reference TRBV9 and TRBJ1-1, is DSGVTQTPKHLITATGQRVTLRCSPRSGDLSVYWYQQSLDQGLQFLIQYYNGEERAKGNILERFSAQQFPDLHSELNLSSLELGDSALYFCASSRRQVNTEAFFGQGTRLTVV.

The chain combines TRBV15 with TRBJ2-2, with D possibly matching TRBD1 (6 bases). The length of the CDR3 is 14 residues. Deletions cut 2 bases from V and 7 bases from J, with 11 bases between. Germline loops: CDR1 LNHNV, CDR2 YYDKDF (reference sequence). The CDR3 DNA is TGTGCCACCAGCAGATCCACCAGGGGCGGGGAGCTGTTTTTT. Amino acids: CATSRSTRGGELFF.

The rearrangement links TRBV24-1 to TRBJ2-3; 12 bases map to TRBD2. Germline V gene data show CDR1 as KGHDR and CDR2 as SFDVKD. The CDR3 length is 15 residues. The ends lost 7 bases at V and 8 bases at J; junction bases unmatched: 9. The CDR3 nucleotides read TGTGCCACCAGGACTAGCGGGGGTCAGCTGGGTACGCAGTATTTT. It yields the protein CATRTSGGQLGTQYF.

In this sample, this clonotype turned up a few times. The chain couples TRBV6-1 to TRBJ2-2; tentatively, D is TRBD2 (5 bases). V lost 2 bases and J lost 0, with 13 bases in between. The CDR3 contains 17 residues. The germline gives CDR1 MNHNS, CDR2 SASEGT. The CDR3 DNA reads TGTGCCAGCAGTGAACAGCGGTGGGTCGCGAACACCGGGGAGCTGTTTTTT. Residues: CASSEQRWVANTGELFF.

This clonotype was detected a few times. The chain links TRBV20-1 to TRBJ1-6, with D perhaps TRBD1 (5 bases). Germline V lookup: CDR1 DFQATT, CDR2 SNEGSKA (reference sequence). The CDR3 totals 14 residues. V was shortened by 2 bases and J by 7 bases, with 12 bases between the two germline ends. CDR3 in DNA: TGCAGTGCTAGAAGAGGACATGACAATTCACCCCTCCACTTT. Its protein is CSARRGHDNSPLHF.

In this sample, this clonotype turned up many times. The chain links TRBV7-2 to TRBJ2-2, with TRBD1 as a possible D gene (7 bases). V gave up 1 base and J gave up 7 bases, with 10 bases separating them. CDR3 size: 14 residues. CDR1 SGHTA and CDR2 FQGNSA come from the germline V gene. As DNA, the CDR3 is TGTGCCAGCAGCTTAGGACAGGGAGGCGGGGAGCTGTTTTTT. Amino acids: CASSLGQGGGELFF.

This clonotype was observed a few times. The CDR3 region has the DNA TGTGCCAGCAGCGTACTTGTGAACACTGAAGCTTTCTTT. Amino acids: CASSVLVNTEAFF. The chain has TRBV9 and TRBJ1-1; D call uncertain. The germline V gene encodes CDR1 SGDLS and CDR2 YYNGEE. The CDR3 has 13 amino acids. The germline V and J ends were trimmed by 1 base and 0 bases, with 4 bases remaining between them.

There are a few counts of this clonotype. V gene TRBV12-3 or TRBV12-4 combines with J gene TRBJ2-1; D possibly corresponds to TRBD2 (6 bases). The CDR3 has 12 amino acids. The ends were cut back, 2 bases at V and 7 bases at J, with 6 bases in the middle. CDR3 sequence (DNA): TGTGCCAGCAGTTTACGGGAGAATGAGCAGTTCTTC. Translating gives CASSLRENEQFF.

This clonotype appeared a few times. J is TRBJ2-3 and V is TRBV28; 14 positions match TRBD2. Germline loops: CDR1 MDHEN, CDR2 SYDVKM. V shed 3 bases and J 4 bases; nucleotides not matched to a gene: 9. The CDR3 is 18 residues long. CDR3 region: CASSLYGLAGGLADTQYF. The CDR3 DNA sequence: TGTGCCAGCAGTTTGTACGGACTAGCGGGGGGCTTGGCAGATACGCAGTATTTT. The full variable domain, rest sourced from reference TRBV28 and TRBJ2-3, is DVKVTQSSRYLVKRTGEKVFLECVQDMDHENMFWYRQDPGLGLRLIYFSYDVKMKEKGDIPEGYSVSREKKERFSLILESASTNQTSMYLCASSLYGLAGGLADTQYFGPGTRLTVL.

The sample holds a few counts of this clonotype. The rearrangement links TRBV3-1 to TRBJ2-6; maybe TRBD2 (5 bases). The V end was cut by 8 bases, the J end by 0 bases, with 11 bases between. CDR1 LGHDT and CDR2 YNNKEL come from the germline V gene (reference sequence). This CDR3 has 15 residues. The CDR3 DNA reads TGTGCCAGCGTGTTAGGAGGCTCTGGGGCCAACGTCCTGACTTTC. Its protein product is CASVLGGSGANVLTF.

In this sample, this clonotype turned up many times. The J gene is TRBJ2-5, the V gene TRBV30; D unclear. Per germline, CDR1 GTSNPN and CDR2 SVGIG (reference sequence). Trimming left V 0 bases short and J 6 bases short, with 5 bases between. This CDR3 is 11 amino acids long. Written as DNA, the CDR3 is TGTGCCTGGAGTGTAAAGAAGACCCAGTACTTC. Translating gives CAWSVKKTQYF.

J is TRBJ1-2 and V is TRBV2; TRBD1 aligns across 9 bases. Germline V gene lookup returns CDR1 SNHLY and CDR2 FYNNEI. V dropped 6 bases and J dropped 8; count of bases not matched to a gene: 7. The CDR3 has 13 amino acids. CDR3 sequence (DNA): TGTGCCAGCAGGAAACAGGGGGCGGGCGGCTACACCTTC. Its protein product is CASRKQGAGGYTF.

The chain has TRBV12-3 or TRBV12-4 and TRBJ2-3; the match to TRBD1 covers 9 bases. Unmatched junction bases numbered 6, after V lost 5 bases and J lost 0 bases. The CDR3 has 16 residues. Here the CDR3 DNA reads TGTGCCAGCAGTCGAGGGGGGACAGGGAGCACAGATACGCAGTATTTT. Its protein is CASSRGGTGSTDTQYF.

This sequence joins TRBV9 and TRBJ1-1, with D unclear. The CDR3 has 11 residues. Trimming removed 4 bases at V and 6 bases at J, with 7 bases between. Germline assignment: CDR1 SGDLS and CDR2 YYNGEE. CDR3 residues: CASSPSPEAFF. The CDR3 DNA reads as TGTGCCAGCAGCCCCTCCCCTGAAGCTTTCTTT.

This clonotype was observed a handful of times. The V gene is TRBV12-3 or TRBV12-4, the J gene TRBJ2-7; unclear D gene. Between the trimmed V and J ends, which lost 5 bases and 3 bases, there was a span of 5 bases. CDR3 length equals 11 residues. CDR3 coding DNA: TGTGCCAGCAGTCCGTTCTACGAGCAGTACGTC. Its translation: CASSPFYEQYV.